This TCR beta chain originates from a study of blood T cell repertoires in COVID-19. Turning to the study itself: The United States, Italy and Spain supplied acute and convalescent COVID-19 samples. Sources were T cells, B-cell-depleted T cells, or PBMCs; the material itself was cDNA or gDNA.

Methods used by the authors: Estimation of nucleated cell counts was performed using reference gene primer amplification. Repertoires were generated with immunoSEQ multiplex PCR, while TCRdb's copy carries only in-frame clones and drops some. The DNA gave D and trimming, while V, J and clone size come from that table. The table has over 100,000 clones, approximately 91% seen once. CDR1 LGHDT and CDR2 YNNKEL come from the germline V gene (reference sequence). CDR3 length: 17 residues. V dropped 4 bases and J dropped 8 bases, with 23 bases sitting between them. The genes are TRBV3-1 (or the pseudogene TRBV3-2) and TRBJ1-4; no reliable D call. The sequenced sample was peripheral blood. The receptor's source is a man between 18 and 29 years old with acute or convalescent COVID-19. This chain's CDR3 is CASSPPPPASFQEKLFF. Written as DNA, the CDR3 is TGTGCCAGCAGCCCCCCTCCGCCCGCTTCATTTCAGGAAAAACTGTTTTTT.